The 14 T cell receptor beta chains below were found in one sample sequenced in a study of identical twins. From the 5' RACE reads, TCRdb called clonotypes with MiXCR, one entry per CDR3 protein. The data contain 500,000 or so distinct CDR3 sequences, 13% to 15% of them singletons. These same records also appear under a second study, on yellow fever vaccine responses in identical twins.

Input material: CD4+ T cells sorted from blood. The origin of the receptors is a woman aged 18-29 years in good health.

The chain recombines TRBV7-8 with TRBJ1-2, with D perhaps TRBD1 (6 bases). The CDR3 sequence is 18 residues long. Germline CDR1 reads SGHVS; CDR2 reads FQNEAQ. V was cut by 1 base and J by 3 bases, with 21 bases left in between. As DNA, the CDR3 is TGTGCCAGCAGCTTAGGAGATGCTACAGGGTTCATCGACTATGGCTACACCTTC. Translating gives CASSLGDATGFIDYGYTF. The entire variable domain, with the rest obtained from reference TRBV7-8 and TRBJ1-2, is as follows: GAGVSQSPRYKVAKRGQDVALRCDPISGHVSLFWYQQALGQGPEFLTYFQNEAQLDKSGLPSDRFFAERPEGSVSTLKIQRTQQEDSAVYLCASSLGDATGFIDYGYTFGSGTRLTVV.

The V gene is TRBV5-1, the J gene TRBJ2-7; the D is unclear. CDR1 SGHRS and CDR2 YFSETQ come from the germline V gene. This CDR3 has 15 residues. The ends were cut back, 0 bases at V and 3 bases at J, with 13 bases in the middle. CDR3 in DNA: TGCGCCAGCAGCTTGGAAGGCAGGCCCATCTACGAGCAGTACTTC. Protein sequence: CASSLEGRPIYEQYF.

The sample holds a few counts of this clonotype. The gene calls are TRBV5-1 and TRBJ2-3, with 7 bases fitting TRBD1. CDR1 is SGHRS, CDR2 YFSETQ, per germline. The CDR3 spans 15 residues. The trim removed 8 bases at V and 4 bases at J, leaving 13 bases unmatched. The CDR3 loop reads CASQPGQKHADTQYF. The CDR3 DNA is TGCGCCAGTCAGCCGGGACAGAAACACGCAGATACGCAGTATTTT.

This clonotype was observed a few times. The rearrangement links TRBV20-1 to TRBJ2-5; the match to TRBD2 covers 7 bases. Trimming took 3 bases from V and 5 from J; bases not matched to a gene: 9. The length of the CDR3 is 14 residues. CDR1 is DFQATT, CDR2 SNEGSKA, per germline (reference sequence). The CDR3 is CSASTGGGVETQYF. In nucleotides, the CDR3 is TGCAGTGCTAGCACGGGGGGTGGTGTTGAGACCCAGTACTTC.

The chain employs TRBV5-1 and TRBJ2-7, with 12 bases aligning to TRBD2. Unmatched junction bases numbered 12, after V lost 0 bases and J lost 5 bases. This CDR3 is built from 18 residues. Germline CDR1 and CDR2: SGHRS and YFSETQ. The CDR3 protein is CASSLALVRTSGTHEQYF. DNA of the CDR3: TGCGCCAGCAGCTTGGCCCTGGTCCGGACTAGCGGGACTCACGAGCAGTACTTC.

This clonotype turned up a few times. The chain is built from TRBV6-5 and TRBJ2-7; the D gene is possibly TRBD1 (6 bases). Germline V gene sequence: CDR1 MNHEY, CDR2 SVGAGI. V shed 2 bases and J shed 7 bases, with 21 bases lying between them. The CDR3 length is 16 residues. In nucleotides, the CDR3 is TGTGCCAGCAGTTACGACAGGACAGCCGAGATAGGGGAGCAGTACTTC. Its protein is CASSYDRTAEIGEQYF.

There are a few counts of this clonotype. The chain links TRBV5-8 to TRBJ2-5; 7 bases fit TRBD1. The J segment lost 2 bases and the V segment lost 2 bases, leaving 6 bases of the junction unmatched. The CDR3 runs 15 residues. Germline CDR1 and CDR2: SGHTS and YDEGEE. Here the CDR3 reads CASSFTGVGQETQYF. The DNA of the CDR3 is TGTGCCAGCAGCTTTACAGGGGTAGGGCAAGAGACCCAGTACTTC.

The genes are TRBV7-2 and TRBJ2-5, with D perhaps matching TRBD1 (5 bases). The length of the CDR3 is 14 residues. The V gene's germline CDR1 is SGHTA and CDR2 FQGNSA. Trimming stripped 4 bases from V and 3 bases from J, with 12 bases between. DNA for the CDR3: TGTGCCAGCAGCTGGCAAGGGGCGAAAGAGACCCAGTACTTC. Protein product: CASSWQGAKETQYF.

The table lists this clonotype with a few counts. The CDR3 spells CASSDYRGSSPLHF. CDR3 bases: TGTGCCAGCAGTGACTACAGGGGGAGTTCACCCCTCCACTTT. The rearrangement joins TRBV12-3 or TRBV12-4 to TRBJ1-6; 8 positions agree with TRBD1. The CDR3 is 14 amino acids. V was clipped by 5 bases and J by 9 bases; unmatched bases: 6.

This clonotype was recorded at least ten times. This chain links TRBV12-3 or TRBV12-4 with TRBJ2-5, with 7 bases aligning to TRBD1. With V trimmed by 5 bases and J by 1 base, 4 bases remained unmatched. CDR3 length: 14 amino acids. The CDR3 DNA sequence: TGTGCCAGCAGTGTGGGACAGTCCCAAGAGACCCAGTACTTC. Translated: CASSVGQSQETQYF.

The rearrangement joins TRBV4-1 to TRBJ2-1, with D possibly TRBD1 on 5 matching bases. Trimming shortened V by 4 bases and J by 8 bases, and 12 bases separated the two germline ends. The germline V gene has CDR1 MGHRA and CDR2 YSYEKL. The length of the CDR3 is 13 residues. The CDR3 DNA is TGCGCCAGCAGCCCGGCAGGGCCCGATGAGCAGTTCTTC. Residues: CASSPAGPDEQFF.

The CDR3 spells CASSPTGGAGGYTF. In DNA form, the CDR3 reads TGTGCCAGCAGTCCCACAGGGGGCGCGGGTGGCTACACCTTC. The V call is TRBV27, the J call TRBJ1-2; 9 bases align to TRBD1. The CDR3 spans 14 residues. The J segment lost 7 bases and the V segment lost 5 bases, leaving 8 bases of the junction unmatched. Germline V gives CDR1 MNHEY, CDR2 SMNVEV (reference sequence).

CDR3 coding DNA: TGTGCCAGCAGTTTAGCCAGCCTCCCCTACAATGAGCAGTTCTTC. Translated: CASSLASLPYNEQFF. The rearrangement links TRBV28 to TRBJ2-1; D gene unclear. Germline V gene data show CDR1 as MDHEN and CDR2 as SYDVKM. This CDR3 comprises 15 residues. V dropped 2 bases and J dropped 2 bases, with 10 bases sitting between them.

The table lists this clonotype with a few counts. V gene TRBV20-1 combines with J gene TRBJ1-1; D unresolved. The CDR3 length is 13 residues. Trimming left V 2 bases short and J 1 base short, with 8 bases between. Germline lookup yields CDR1 DFQATT and CDR2 SNEGSKA (reference sequence). CDR3 residues: CSARREWNTEAFF. The DNA for the CDR3 is TGCAGTGCTAGAAGGGAATGGAACACTGAAGCTTTCTTT.